Below, one T cell receptor (beta chain) is given with its context. Given a much more abundant clone one base away, this may be a read error. This sample is part of a study of molecular identifiers for immune sequencing clone quantification. TCRdb reprocessed the PCR reads with MiXCR, giving one entry per CDR3 protein. The repertoire includes around 480,000 distinct CDR3 sequences, about 22% of them detected once, and approximately 0.8% sits in the top ten. The CDR3 totals 17 residues. Germline assignment: CDR1 SGHDN and CDR2 FVKESK. Trimming pared 2 bases from V and 3 bases from J, leaving 19 bases between.

The J gene is TRBJ1-1, the V gene TRBV14; D possibly corresponds to TRBD1 (5 bases). Sequences were obtained from naive CD8+ T cells from blood, with Jurkat cell RNA spiked in. Subset: FACS-sorted CD8+CD4-CCR7+CD45RA+ naive T cells. This TCR was recovered from a human donor in good health. Some libraries in this study had Jurkat cell RNA spiked in. The CDR3 protein is CASSQRGRGGVDTEAFF. CDR3 DNA sequence: TGTGCCAGCAGCCAAAGGGGTCGAGGAGGGGTTGACACTGAAGCTTTCTTT.